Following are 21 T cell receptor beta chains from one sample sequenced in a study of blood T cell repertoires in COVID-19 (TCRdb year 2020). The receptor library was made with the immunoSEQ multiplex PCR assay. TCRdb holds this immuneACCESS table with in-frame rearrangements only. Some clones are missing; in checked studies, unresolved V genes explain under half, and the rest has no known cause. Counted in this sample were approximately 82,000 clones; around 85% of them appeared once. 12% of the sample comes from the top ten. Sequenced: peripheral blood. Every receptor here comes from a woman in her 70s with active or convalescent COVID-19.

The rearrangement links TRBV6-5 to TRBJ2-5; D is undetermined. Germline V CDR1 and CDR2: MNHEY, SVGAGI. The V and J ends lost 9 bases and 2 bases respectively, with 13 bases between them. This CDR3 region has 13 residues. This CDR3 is CASLEPGQETQYF. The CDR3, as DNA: TGTGCCAGTCTTGAACCGGGTCAAGAGACCCAGTACTTC.

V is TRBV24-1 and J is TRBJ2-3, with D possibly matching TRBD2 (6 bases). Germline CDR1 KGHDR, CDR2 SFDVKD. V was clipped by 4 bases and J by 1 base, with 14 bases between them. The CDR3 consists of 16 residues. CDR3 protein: CATSEQRRGGTDTQYF. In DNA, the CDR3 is TGTGCCACCAGTGAGCAACGGCGGGGTGGCACAGATACGCAGTATTTT.

The CDR3 sequence: CASSRDRGPYGYTF. CDR3 in DNA: TGTGCCAGCAGCCGCGACAGGGGTCCCTATGGCTACACCTTC. V gene TRBV7-2 combines with J gene TRBJ1-2, with 8 positions matching TRBD1. From germline, CDR1 is SGHTA and CDR2 FQGNSA. Unmatched junction bases numbered 6, after V lost 5 bases and J lost 4 bases. CDR3 length: 14 amino acids.

The CDR3 DNA reads as TGCGCCAGCAGCTTCGTAGCGGAGGGGGATACGCAGTATTTT. Its translation: CASSFVAEGDTQYF. This chain links TRBV5-1 with TRBJ2-3, with a possible D match to TRBD2 (6 bases). This CDR3 spans 14 amino acids. V was trimmed by 2 bases and J by 6 bases, leaving 13 bases between them. Germline V CDR1 and CDR2: SGHRS, YFSETQ.

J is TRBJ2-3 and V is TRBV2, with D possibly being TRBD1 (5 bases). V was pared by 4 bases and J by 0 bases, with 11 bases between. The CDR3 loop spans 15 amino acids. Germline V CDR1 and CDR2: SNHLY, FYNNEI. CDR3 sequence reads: CASSVGPYSTDTQYF. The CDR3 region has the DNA TGTGCCAGCAGTGTGGGGCCATATAGCACAGATACGCAGTATTTT.

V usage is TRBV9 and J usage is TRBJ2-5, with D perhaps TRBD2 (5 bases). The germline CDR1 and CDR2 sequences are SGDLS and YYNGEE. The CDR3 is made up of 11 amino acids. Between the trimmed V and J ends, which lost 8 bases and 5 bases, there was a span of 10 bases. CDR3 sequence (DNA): TGTGCCAGTTCTCGCGGGGAGACCCAGTACTTC. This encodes CASSRGETQYF.

The CDR3 protein is CASSQVQNSGNTIYF. The CDR3 DNA reads TGTGCCAGCAGCCAAGTGCAGAACTCTGGAAACACCATATATTTT. This chain uses TRBV14 with TRBJ1-3; D is undetermined. V lost 1 base, J lost 0 bases, and 7 bases lay in between. The CDR3 loop spans 15 amino acids. CDR1 and CDR2 from the germline V gene are SGHDN and FVKESK.

The CDR3 region has the DNA TGTGCCAGCAGCTTAAAGACAGATTCACCCCTCCACTTT. This gives the protein CASSLKTDSPLHF. This sequence joins TRBV5-4 and TRBJ1-6; possible D gene TRBD1, 5 bases. The V end was cut by 2 bases, the J end by 8 bases, with 8 bases between. This CDR3 has 13 amino acids. CDR1 is SGHNT and CDR2 is YYREEE in the germline V gene (reference sequence).

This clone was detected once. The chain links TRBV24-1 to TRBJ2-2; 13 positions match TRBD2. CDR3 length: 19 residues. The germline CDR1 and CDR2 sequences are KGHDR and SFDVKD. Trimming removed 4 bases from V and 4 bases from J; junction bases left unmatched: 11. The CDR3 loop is CATSEGTGTSGVATGELFF. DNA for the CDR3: TGTGCCACCAGTGAGGGCACTGGGACTAGCGGGGTGGCCACCGGGGAGCTGTTTTTT.

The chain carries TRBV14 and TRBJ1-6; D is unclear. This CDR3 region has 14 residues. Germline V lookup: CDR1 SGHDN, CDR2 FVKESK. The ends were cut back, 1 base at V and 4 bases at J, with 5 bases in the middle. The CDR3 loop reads CASSQVRYNSPLHF. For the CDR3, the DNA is TGTGCCAGCAGCCAAGTCCGGTATAATTCACCCCTCCACTTT.

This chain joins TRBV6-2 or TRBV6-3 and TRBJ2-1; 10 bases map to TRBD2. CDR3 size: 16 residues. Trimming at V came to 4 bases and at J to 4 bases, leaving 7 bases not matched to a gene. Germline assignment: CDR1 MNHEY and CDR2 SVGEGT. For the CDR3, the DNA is TGTGCCAGCAGTTCCCGCCTAGCGGGGGCATACAATGAGCAGTTCTTC. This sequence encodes CASSSRLAGAYNEQFF.

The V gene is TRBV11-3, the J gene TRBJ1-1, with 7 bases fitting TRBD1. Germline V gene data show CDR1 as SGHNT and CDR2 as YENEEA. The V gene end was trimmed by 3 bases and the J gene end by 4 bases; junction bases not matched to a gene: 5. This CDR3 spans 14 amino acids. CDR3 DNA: TGTGCCAGCAGCTTTGACAGGGAAATCACTGAAGCTTTCTTT. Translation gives CASSFDREITEAFF. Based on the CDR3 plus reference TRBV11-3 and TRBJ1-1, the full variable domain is EAGVVQSPRYKIIEKKQPVAFWCNPISGHNTLYWYLQNLGQGPELLIRYENEEAVDDSQLPKDRFSAERLKGVDSTLKIQPAELGDSAVYLCASSFDREITEAFFGQGTRLTVV.

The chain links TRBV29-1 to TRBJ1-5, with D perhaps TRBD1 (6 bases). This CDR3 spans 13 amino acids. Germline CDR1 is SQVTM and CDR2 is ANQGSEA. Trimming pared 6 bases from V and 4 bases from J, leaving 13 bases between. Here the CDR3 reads CSVATGGNQPQHF. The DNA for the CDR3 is TGCAGCGTGGCGACAGGTGGTAATCAGCCCCAGCATTTT.

CDR3 sequence: CASSALTGSQPQHF. DNA for the CDR3: TGTGCCAGCAGCGCGTTAACAGGGTCCCAGCCCCAGCATTTT. The V gene is TRBV11-2, the J gene TRBJ1-5; maybe TRBD1 (6 bases). The CDR3 covers 14 residues. CDR1 is SGHAT and CDR2 is FQNNGV in the germline V gene. V lost 5 bases and J lost 7, with 15 bases in between.

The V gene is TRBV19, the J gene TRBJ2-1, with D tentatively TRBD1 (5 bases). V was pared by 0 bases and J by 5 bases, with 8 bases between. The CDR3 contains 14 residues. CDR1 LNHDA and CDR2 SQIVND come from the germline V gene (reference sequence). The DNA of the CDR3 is TGTGCCAGTAGTATAGATAGACAGAACAATGAGCAGTTCTTC. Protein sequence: CASSIDRQNNEQFF.

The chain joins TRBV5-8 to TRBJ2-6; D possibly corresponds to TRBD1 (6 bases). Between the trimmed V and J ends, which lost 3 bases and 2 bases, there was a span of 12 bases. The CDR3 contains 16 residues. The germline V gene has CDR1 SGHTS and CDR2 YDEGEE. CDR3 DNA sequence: TGTGCCAGCAGCTCGAACAGGGAAGCTGGGGCCAACGTCCTGACTTTC. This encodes CASSSNREAGANVLTF. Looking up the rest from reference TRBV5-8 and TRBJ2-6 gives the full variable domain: EAGVTQSPTHLIKTRGQQATLRCSPISGHTSVYWYQQALGLGLQFLLWYDEGEERNRGNFPPRFSGRQFPNYSSELNVNALELEDSALYLCASSSNREAGANVLTFGAGSRLTVL.

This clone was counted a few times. The CDR3 coding sequence is TGCGCCAGCAGCTTGGGTCTAGGTCAAGAGACCCAGTACTTC. Its protein product is CASSLGLGQETQYF. V and J are TRBV5-1 and TRBJ2-5; D is undetermined. CDR3 size: 14 residues. Germline V gene lookup returns CDR1 SGHRS and CDR2 YFSETQ. Trimming cost V 0 bases and J 2 bases, with 8 bases left between them.

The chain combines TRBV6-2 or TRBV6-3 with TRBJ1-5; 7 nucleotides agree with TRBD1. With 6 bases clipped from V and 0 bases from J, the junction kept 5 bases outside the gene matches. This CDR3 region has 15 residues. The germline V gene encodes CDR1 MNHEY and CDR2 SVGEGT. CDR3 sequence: CASSPGTVSNQPQHF. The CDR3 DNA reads TGTGCCAGCAGCCCCGGGACAGTTAGCAATCAGCCCCAGCATTTT.

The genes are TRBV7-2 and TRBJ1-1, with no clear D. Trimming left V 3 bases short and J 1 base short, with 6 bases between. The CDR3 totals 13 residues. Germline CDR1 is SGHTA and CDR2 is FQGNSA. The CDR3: CASSFKSNTEAFF. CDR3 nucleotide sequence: TGTGCCAGCAGCTTCAAATCGAACACTGAAGCTTTCTTT.

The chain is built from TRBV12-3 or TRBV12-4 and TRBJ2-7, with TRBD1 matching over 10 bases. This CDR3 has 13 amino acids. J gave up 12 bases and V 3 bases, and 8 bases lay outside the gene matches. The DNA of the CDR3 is TGTGCCAGCAGTTTGCATGGACAGGGGGTAATGTACTTC. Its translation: CASSLHGQGVMYF.

The CDR3 protein is CASSLEGQANTEAFF. The CDR3 nucleotides are TGCGCCAGCAGCTTGGAGGGACAGGCGAACACTGAAGCTTTCTTT. This chain links TRBV5-1 with TRBJ1-1; 8 bases are a match to TRBD1. The CDR3 sequence is 15 residues long. CDR1 is SGHRS, CDR2 YFSETQ, per germline. The J segment lost 1 base and the V segment lost 0 bases, leaving 2 bases of the junction unmatched.